This TCR beta chain originates from a study of T-cell memory formation after mild COVID-19. MiXCR, applied by TCRdb to the 5' RACE reads, yields one record per CDR3 protein. Among about 470,000 distinct CDR3 sequences listed, approximately 18% were seen once. CDR3 size: 14 residues. The germline V gene encodes CDR1 ENHRY and CDR2 SYGVKD. Trimming at V came to 5 bases and at J to 2 bases, leaving 3 bases not matched to a gene. This sequence was found in an adult woman who had mild COVID-19 (a few samples of this study predate the infection). Cell type and time point are not known. Input material: PBMCs or a T cell subset sorted from them (not recorded which). The V call is TRBV10-3, the J call TRBJ2-7; 10 bases are shared with TRBD1. CDR3 bases: TGTGCCATCAGTCAGACAGGGGGCCCCTACGAGCAGTACTTC. It codes for CAISQTGGPYEQYF.